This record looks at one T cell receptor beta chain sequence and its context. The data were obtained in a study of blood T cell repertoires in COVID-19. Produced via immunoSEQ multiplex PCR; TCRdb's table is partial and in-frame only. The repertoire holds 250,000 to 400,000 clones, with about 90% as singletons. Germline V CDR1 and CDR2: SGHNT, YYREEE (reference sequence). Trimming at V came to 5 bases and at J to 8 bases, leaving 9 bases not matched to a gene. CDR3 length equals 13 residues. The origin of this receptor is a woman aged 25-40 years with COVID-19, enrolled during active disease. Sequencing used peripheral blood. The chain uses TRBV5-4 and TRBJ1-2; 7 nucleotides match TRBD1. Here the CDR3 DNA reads TGTGCCAGCAGTCTCGACAGGGTTATAGGCTACACCTTC. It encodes CASSLDRVIGYTF.